The present T cell receptor beta chain was sequenced within a study of blood T cells in healthy people across ages. The CDR3 runs 13 residues. Through a sample-barcoded 5' primer and a J-beta primer mix, a second PCR was run for 7 to 11 cycles. A tag from a template-switch adaptor with 12 random nucleotides marked each cDNA molecule. From the 5' RACE reads, TCRdb called clonotypes with MiXCR, one entry per CDR3 protein. The table includes about 1.1 million distinct CDR3 sequences, 35% to 45% detected once. General study results and limits: Possibly confounding the expanded clonotype changes was the fact that donor CMV status was unknown.

This clonotype has more than one count but fewer than ten. Its specificity is not known. The chain carries TRBV21-1 and TRBJ1-1. TRBV21-1 is a pseudogene. The sequencing sample was made of blood. The TCR comes from a man aged 18-30 years in good health. The CDR3 protein is CASSNPMNTEAFF. The CDR3 DNA follows: TGTGCCAGCAGCAACCCGATGAACACTGAAGCTTTCTTT.